Detailed here is one T cell receptor beta chain. What this receptor recognizes is not known. Base quality data are lacking; no much larger clone is found one base away. Collaborating institutions collected whole blood in K2EDTA tubes following their own protocols. Collaborator samples were shipped for TCRbeta analysis as frozen whole blood, isolated PBMCs, or DNA extracted from either sample type. The entry originates in a study of blood T cell repertoires in COVID-19 (dated by TCRdb to the early 2020s). For the study in its entirety: Collaborator samples came from the United States, Italy and Spain and covered acute and convalescent phases of COVID-19. The prospective study material was composed of cDNA or gDNA derived from T cells, B-cell-depleted T cells, or PBMCs. Where available, HLA class I and class II types were obtained from metadata supplied by the sample provider rather than from assay-based typing. Samples were obtained from the ongoing ImmuneRACE study (first 160 participants) and from some 1,200 subjects provided by 6 global collaborators. Deeply sampled blood TCRbeta repertoires from subjects exposed to, actively infected with, or recovered from COVID-19 were included in the dataset. Nearly every sample came with metadata listing a de-identified subject ID, COVID-19 status, age in years and sex. The repertoires were made available in a free public database intended to serve as a resource for research on the immune response to SARS-CoV-2.

Overall results and qualifications from the work: The quantity of clinical and demographic metadata differed by source and by participant and was supplied without curation.

CDR3 length: 16 amino acids, cysteine to phenylalanine. Just CDR3 DNA is preserved here, 48 bases in frame from base 1. Clipping removes 4 bases from V and 0 bases from J, with 6 as the unmatched junction base count. The germline V gene (reference sequence) yields LNHDA for CDR1 and SQIVND for CDR2. TCRbeta CDR3 regions were amplified from genomic DNA by means of the immunoSEQ Assay, a bias-controlled multiplex PCR. The study's own analysis went as follows. The number of nucleated cells in each sample was estimated from the amplification of reference gene primers within the assay. Sequence reads were collapsed and filtered to measure the absolute abundance of every unique TCRbeta CDR3 rearrangement. For each sample, productive Simpson clonality was calculated as the square root of Simpson's diversity index over productive rearrangements. Here the immuneACCESS table is served through TCRdb, limited to in-frame sequences with V and J called. Missing clones are a known gap in these copies; in checked studies unresolved V genes cover under half, and the rest lacks a known reason. V and J calls and clone size are given by that table; D and trimming were obtained from the DNA. The sample profile shows hundreds of thousands of clones; about 80% of them were found once. Nearly 9% of the sample is held by the ten biggest clonotypes.

This sequence was found in a man older than 75 with acute or convalescent COVID-19. The sequencing sample was made of peripheral blood. In this chain, TRBV19 is recombined with TRBJ1-3; 7 nucleotides in the junction match TRBD1. The DNA is TGTGCCAGTAGTACGGGACAGCCTTTCTCTGGAAACACCATATATTTT. Its product reads: CASSTGQPFSGNTIYF.